The 16 T cell receptor beta chains below all came from one sample that was sequenced in a study of shared clonotypes between healthy human individuals. Using immunoSEQ multiplex PCR, the repertoire was profiled, and TCRdb retains in-frame clones only, with some absent. The sample lists a few million clones, 93% seen once, with under 0.45% in the top ten. Input material: naive CD4+ T cells from PBMCs. Subset indicated: CD45RA+ positively selected. The receptors originated from a man aged 18 to 30 in good health. Some clones in this sample may be carry-over from other donors' samples.

This sequence joins TRBV19 and TRBJ2-5; tentative D call: TRBD1 (5 bases). Germline CDR1 and CDR2: LNHDA and SQIVND (reference sequence). V was pared by 4 bases and J by 5 bases, with 11 bases between. CDR3 length: 13 amino acids. The CDR3 reads CASSSPGLETQYF. As DNA, the CDR3 is TGTGCCAGTAGTAGCCCAGGGTTGGAGACCCAGTACTTC.

The rearrangement links TRBV11-2 to TRBJ2-7; possible D gene TRBD1, 6 bases. The CDR3 has 15 residues. CDR1 is SGHAT, CDR2 FQNNGV, per germline. Trimming took 5 bases from V and 7 from J, leaving 21 bases between them. The CDR3: CASSRLSGTRGEQYF. The CDR3 DNA reads as TGTGCCAGCAGCCGTCTTTCCGGGACAAGGGGAGAGCAGTACTTC.

V usage is TRBV2 and J usage is TRBJ1-5; D ambiguous. Trimming stripped 4 bases from V and 4 bases from J, with 8 bases between. The germline CDR1 and CDR2 sequences are SNHLY and FYNNEI. The CDR3 totals 13 residues. As DNA, the CDR3 is TGTGCCAGCAGTGTCAGTGGGAATCAGCCCCAGCATTTT. Residues: CASSVSGNQPQHF.

The CDR3: CASSLATSGTNEQFF. CDR3 bases: TGTGCCAGCAGCTTAGCGACTAGCGGGACCAATGAGCAGTTCTTC. The chain links TRBV7-2 to TRBJ2-1; 11 bases agree with TRBD2. Trimming at V came to 0 bases and at J to 6 bases, leaving 1 base not matched to a gene. Germline CDR1 SGHTA, CDR2 FQGNSA. There are 15 residues in the CDR3.

The table lists this clone with a count of one. CDR3 sequence (DNA): TGCGCCAGCAGCTCCCGGACAGGGGGTTCCTACAATGAGCAGTTCTTC. It specifies CASSSRTGGSYNEQFF. This chain joins TRBV5-1 and TRBJ2-1; TRBD1 agrees at 10 bases. Per the germline V gene, CDR1 is SGHRS and CDR2 is YFSETQ. The CDR3 runs to 16 residues. Germline trimming cut 3 bases from V and 1 base from J; bases unmatched to any gene: 4.

V is TRBV11-3 and J is TRBJ2-2; 7 bases agree with TRBD2. V trimming: 4 bases; J trimming: 3 bases; junction bases outside the gene matches: 11. Germline V CDR1 and CDR2: SGHNT, YENEEA. The CDR3 sequence is 17 residues long. CDR3 bases: TGTGCCAGCAGCTCACCCCGGGGGGTGGTCGACACCGGGGAGCTGTTTTTT. Encoded protein: CASSSPRGVVDTGELFF.

The chain couples TRBV5-4 to TRBJ1-2; possible D gene TRBD1, 5 bases. In germline, CDR1 is SGHNT, CDR2 YYREEE (reference sequence). V dropped 2 bases and J dropped 6 bases, with 11 bases sitting between them. The CDR3 runs 13 residues. The CDR3 DNA sequence: TGTGCCAGCAGCTTACAGGAAAGTCATGGCTACACCTTC. Protein product: CASSLQESHGYTF.

This clone was recorded only once. This chain uses TRBV29-1 with TRBJ2-2; 10 bases are a match to TRBD2. The CDR3 is made up of 14 amino acids. Unmatched junction bases numbered 6, after V lost 4 bases and J lost 7 bases. CDR1 and CDR2 (germline): SQVTM, ANQGSEA. The CDR3 nucleotides are TGCAGCGTTGTAGCGGGAGGTGTAGGCGGGGAGCTGTTTTTT. This translates into CSVVAGGVGGELFF.

To note about this clone: Other DNA variants within this sample encode the same CDR3. This chain connects TRBV5-1 to TRBJ2-7; 12 positions match TRBD1. Germline CDR1 and CDR2: SGHRS and YFSETQ. Unmatched junction bases numbered 8, after V lost 4 bases and J lost 6 bases. The CDR3 is 15 residues long. The CDR3 sequence: CASSLGGQGAGEQYF. The DNA for the CDR3 is TGCGCCAGCAGCCTTGGGGGACAGGGGGCGGGCGAGCAGTACTTC.

The gene calls are TRBV5-8 and TRBJ2-5, with unresolved D. The CDR3 runs to 13 residues. V dropped 4 bases and J dropped 0 bases, with 7 bases sitting between them. In germline, CDR1 is SGHTS, CDR2 YDEGEE. The CDR3 DNA is TGTGCCAGCAGCCCTGGATACCAAGAGACCCAGTACTTC. As protein: CASSPGYQETQYF.

The CDR3 region has the DNA TGCAGTGCAGACAGGGAAGGTGGGCAGTTCTTC. It is translated as CSADREGGQFF. This rearrangement joins TRBV20-1 to TRBJ2-1; TRBD1 aligns across 7 bases. CDR1 is DFQATT, CDR2 SNEGSKA, per germline (reference sequence). V shed 6 bases, J shed 12 bases, and the junction held 8 bases outside the gene matches. The CDR3 has 11 residues.

The chain recombines TRBV28 with TRBJ1-2; D is ambiguous. The CDR3 runs 14 residues. The V end lost 4 bases, the J end lost 6 bases, and 15 bases lay between the germline ends. Germline V gene lookup returns CDR1 MDHEN and CDR2 SYDVKM. The CDR3 DNA reads TGTGCCAGCAGTTCAACCCCCATCCGGGATGGCTACACCTTC. It encodes CASSSTPIRDGYTF.

The chain couples TRBV27 to TRBJ2-7, with TRBD1 matching over 12 bases. The trim removed 5 bases at V and 3 bases at J, leaving 8 bases unmatched. This CDR3 is built from 16 residues. Germline V CDR1 and CDR2: MNHEY, SMNVEV (reference sequence). The CDR3 sequence: CASSPRGQGAFYEQYF. The CDR3 nucleotides read TGTGCCAGCAGTCCAAGGGGACAGGGGGCTTTCTACGAGCAGTACTTC.

This sequence joins TRBV18 and TRBJ1-1; TRBD1 might be the D (6 bases). The CDR3 spans 16 residues. The germline V and J ends were trimmed by 5 bases and 2 bases, with 18 bases remaining between them. Germline V gene data show CDR1 as KGHSH and CDR2 as LQKENI. CDR3 DNA sequence: TGTGCCAGCTCAGCACGACCGGGACACATAAACACTGAAGCTTTCTTT. Amino acids: CASSARPGHINTEAFF.

This clone was seen only once. This chain joins TRBV2 and TRBJ1-2, with D possibly TRBD1 on 5 matching bases. Trimming removed 6 bases from V and 4 bases from J, with 15 bases in between. The CDR3 is 14 residues long. Germline-derived CDR1 and CDR2 are SNHLY and FYNNEI. The CDR3 loop reads CASRPRASGYGYTF. Written as DNA, the CDR3 is TGTGCCAGCAGACCCAGGGCCTCGGGCTATGGCTACACCTTC.

The chain joins TRBV28 to TRBJ2-1; D possibly uses TRBD1 or TRBD2 (5 bases each). V gave up 7 bases and J gave up 10 bases, with 11 bases separating them. The germline V gene has CDR1 MDHEN and CDR2 SYDVKM. The CDR3 totals 11 residues. The CDR3 DNA sequence: TGTGCCAGCACCGTACGGGACGAGCAGTTCTTC. It yields the protein CASTVRDEQFF.